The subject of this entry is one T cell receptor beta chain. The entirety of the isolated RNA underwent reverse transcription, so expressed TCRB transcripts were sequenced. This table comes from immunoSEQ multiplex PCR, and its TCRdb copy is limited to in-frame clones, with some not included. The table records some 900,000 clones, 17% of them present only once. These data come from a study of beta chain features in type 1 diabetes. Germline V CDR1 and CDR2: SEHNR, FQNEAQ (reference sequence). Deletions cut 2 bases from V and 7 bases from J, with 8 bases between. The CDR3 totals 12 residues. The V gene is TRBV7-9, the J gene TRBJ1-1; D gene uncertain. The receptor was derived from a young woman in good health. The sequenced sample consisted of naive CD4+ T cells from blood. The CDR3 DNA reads TGTGCCAGCAGCTTACGGGCGGATGAAGCTTTCTTT. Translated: CASSLRADEAFF.